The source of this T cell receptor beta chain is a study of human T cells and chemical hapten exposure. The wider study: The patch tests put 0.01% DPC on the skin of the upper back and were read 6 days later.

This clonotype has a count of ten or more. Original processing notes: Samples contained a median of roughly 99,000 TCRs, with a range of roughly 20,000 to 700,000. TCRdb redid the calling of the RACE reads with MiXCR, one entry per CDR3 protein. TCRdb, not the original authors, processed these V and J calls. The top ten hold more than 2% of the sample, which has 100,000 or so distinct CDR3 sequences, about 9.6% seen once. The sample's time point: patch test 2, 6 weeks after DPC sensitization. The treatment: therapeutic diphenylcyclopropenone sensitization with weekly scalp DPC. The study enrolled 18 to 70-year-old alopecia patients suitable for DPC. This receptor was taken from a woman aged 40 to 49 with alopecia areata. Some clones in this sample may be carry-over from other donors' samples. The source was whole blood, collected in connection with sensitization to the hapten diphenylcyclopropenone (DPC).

CDR3 sequence (DNA): TGTGCCATCAGCCCGGGACTAGCGGAGCGCACAGATACGCAGTATTTT. Protein: CAISPGLAERTDTQYF. The chain couples TRBV10-3 to TRBJ2-3; 11 nucleotides match TRBD2. The CDR3 has 16 residues. With V trimmed by 6 bases and J by 1 base, 6 bases remained unmatched. CDR1 is ENHRY and CDR2 is SYGVKD in the germline V gene.